These 16 T cell receptor beta chains were sequenced from one sample in a study of shared clonotypes between healthy human individuals. Produced via immunoSEQ multiplex PCR; TCRdb's table is partial and in-frame only. The sample yields about 980,000 clones, 70% to 85% seen once. The sequenced sample consisted of memory CD4+ T cells sorted from blood. Sample subset: CD45RA-negative fraction. The receptors shown here come from a man aged 18 to 30 in good health.

The gene calls are TRBV2 and TRBJ2-5, with 9 bases lining up with TRBD1. The V gene end was trimmed by 2 bases and the J gene end by 12 bases; junction bases not matched to a gene: 7. This CDR3 is built from 13 residues. Germline CDR1 SNHLY, CDR2 FYNNEI. As DNA, the CDR3 is TGTGCCAGCAGTGAACGGCAGACAGGGGGAAAGTACTTC. It specifies CASSERQTGGKYF.

The J gene is TRBJ1-5, the V gene TRBV10-2; possibly TRBD1 for D (5 bases). Germline V CDR1 and CDR2: WSHSY, SAAADI. The CDR3 loop spans 14 amino acids. Trimming stripped 2 bases from V and 4 bases from J, with 9 bases between. The CDR3 loop is CASSERAGNQPQHF. The DNA of the CDR3 is TGCGCCAGCAGTGAGAGGGCAGGGAATCAGCCCCAGCATTTT.

The chain is built from TRBV5-1 and TRBJ2-7; 11 bases match TRBD1. CDR1 is SGHRS and CDR2 is YFSETQ in the germline V gene. V trimming: 4 bases; J trimming: 9 bases; junction bases outside the gene matches: 9. The CDR3 spans 14 residues. The CDR3 reads CASSPGQGAPGQYF. CDR3 nucleotides: TGCGCCAGCAGCCCCGGACAGGGGGCGCCGGGGCAGTACTTC.

The rearrangement links TRBV18 to TRBJ2-1, with a weak D call TRBD2 (5 bases). V lost 4 bases to trimming and J lost 0 bases, with 13 bases between them. Looked up from germline, CDR1 is KGHSH and CDR2 is LQKENI. The CDR3 length is 16 residues. As DNA, the CDR3 is TGTGCCAGCTCACGTCTCGGGGATAACTCCTACAATGAGCAGTTCTTC. Translation gives CASSRLGDNSYNEQFF.

The rearrangement links TRBV18 to TRBJ2-5; 8 bases are shared with TRBD2. The ends lost 3 bases at V and 2 bases at J; junction bases unmatched: 5. The germline V gene encodes CDR1 KGHSH and CDR2 LQKENI. The CDR3 has 15 amino acids. The CDR3 DNA reads TGTGCCAGCTCACCGGTAGCGGGGCTACAAGAGACCCAGTACTTC. Translation: CASSPVAGLQETQYF.

The chain couples TRBV4-1 to TRBJ2-3; TRBD2 might be the D (5 bases). The CDR3 spans 18 residues. Germline CDR1 and CDR2: MGHRA and YSYEKL. V was trimmed by 1 base and J by 4 bases, leaving 21 bases between them. CDR3 sequence: CASSQGSSLPSFADTQYF. DNA of the CDR3: TGCGCCAGCAGCCAAGGTTCTAGCCTCCCGAGTTTTGCAGATACGCAGTATTTT.

This chain connects TRBV30 to TRBJ1-2, with D tentatively TRBD1 (5 bases). CDR1 and CDR2 from the germline V gene are GTSNPN and SVGIG (reference sequence). V was cut by 3 bases and J by 2 bases, with 13 bases left in between. The CDR3 extends over 14 amino acids. The CDR3 loop reads CAWRAAGLNYGYTF. CDR3 in DNA: TGTGCCTGGAGGGCGGCAGGGCTGAACTATGGCTACACCTTC.

In its sample, this clone ranks as medium-sized. The gene calls are TRBV19 and TRBJ1-4; 7 positions agree with TRBD1. V shed 5 bases and J 3 bases; nucleotides not matched to a gene: 3. Germline CDR1 reads LNHDA; CDR2 reads SQIVND (reference sequence). The CDR3 totals 14 residues. The CDR3 nucleotides are TGTGCCAGTAGTCAGGGGACAGCTAATGAAAAACTGTTTTTT. It is translated as CASSQGTANEKLFF. The full variable domain, its missing parts supplied by reference TRBV19 and TRBJ1-4, is DGGITQSPKYLFRKEGQNVTLSCEQNLNHDAMYWYRQDPGQGLRLIYYSQIVNDFQKGDIAEGYSVSREKKESFPLTVTSAQKNPTAFYLCASSQGTANEKLFFGSGTQLSVL.

The V gene is TRBV13, the J gene TRBJ2-7; D possibly corresponds to TRBD1 (6 bases). CDR3 size: 15 residues. Between the trimmed V and J ends, which lost 2 bases and 4 bases, there was a span of 15 bases. CDR1 PRHDT and CDR2 FYEKMQ come from the germline V gene (reference sequence). The CDR3 nucleotides read TGTGCCAGCAGCTTACGGCAGGGGATTCGGTACGAGCAGTACTTC. It translates to CASSLRQGIRYEQYF.

The rearrangement links TRBV14 to TRBJ2-7; maybe TRBD2 (6 bases). Looked up from germline, CDR1 is SGHDN and CDR2 is FVKESK. The ends were cut back, 4 bases at V and 2 bases at J, with 15 bases in the middle. This CDR3 is 15 amino acids long. CDR3 DNA: TGTGCCAGCAGCCCCCAAGTACGGGAGACCTACGAGCAGTACTTC. Translation gives CASSPQVRETYEQYF.

This clone was seen a few times. The V call is TRBV15, the J call TRBJ1-2; D gene unclear. The CDR3 is 15 residues long. The germline V gene encodes CDR1 LNHNV and CDR2 YYDKDF (reference sequence). Trimming left V 0 bases short and J 6 bases short, with 14 bases between. In DNA, the CDR3 is TGTGCCACCAGCAGAGATCCCCGAGCCGGGCATGGCTACACCTTC. Its protein product is CATSRDPRAGHGYTF.

This clone was recorded many times. The rearrangement joins TRBV11-2 to TRBJ1-5; no definite D call. The V gene's germline CDR1 is SGHAT and CDR2 FQNNGV. Trimming pared 2 bases from V and 5 bases from J, leaving 7 bases between. CDR3 length equals 13 residues. The CDR3 DNA reads TGTGCCAGCAGCTTAACGGGTTATCAGCCCCAGCATTTT. Translating gives CASSLTGYQPQHF.

This chain connects TRBV5-6 to TRBJ1-5; a weak D match, TRBD1 (6 bases). CDR1 and CDR2 from the germline V gene are SGHDT and YYEEEE. Trimming pared 1 base from V and 4 bases from J, leaving 12 bases between. This CDR3 has 15 amino acids. CDR3 protein: CASSLSPTGNQPQHF. In DNA form, the CDR3 reads TGTGCCAGCAGCTTGTCCCCGACAGGTAATCAGCCCCAGCATTTT.

This rearrangement joins TRBV5-6 to TRBJ2-3; 7 nucleotides line up with TRBD2. V was pared by 3 bases and J by 8 bases, with 9 bases of the junction left unmatched. Germline-derived CDR1 and CDR2 are SGHDT and YYEEEE. The CDR3 is made up of 14 amino acids. The CDR3 DNA sequence: TGTGCCAGCAGCTCGGGACTGGGGGAGGGTACGCAGTATTTT. It yields the protein CASSSGLGEGTQYF.

The chain is built from TRBV2 and TRBJ2-2; D may be TRBD1 or TRBD2 (5 bases each). Trimming left V 3 bases short and J 0 bases short, with 11 bases between. The CDR3 extends over 16 amino acids. CDR1 SNHLY and CDR2 FYNNEI come from the germline V gene. DNA for the CDR3: TGTGCCAGCAGTGACCCCAGGGACGCGAACACCGGGGAGCTGTTTTTT. Amino acids: CASSDPRDANTGELFF.

The rearrangement joins TRBV9 to TRBJ2-3; D is uncertain. Germline-derived CDR1 and CDR2 are SGDLS and YYNGEE. The CDR3 runs 13 residues. V was shortened by 7 bases and J by 5 bases, with 14 bases between the two germline ends. CDR3 DNA: TGTGCCAGCTCCCTCCCCGAGTTAGATACGCAGTATTTT. It is translated as CASSLPELDTQYF.